The 8 T cell receptor beta chains below come from one sample, sequenced in a study of blood T cells in healthy people across ages. Primers used in a second PCR of about 6 to 12 cycles were a sample-barcoded 5' primer and a J-beta primer mix. TCRdb processed the 5' RACE reads anew with MiXCR; each CDR3 protein has one entry. The sample includes 380,000 or so distinct CDR3 sequences, more than 45% seen only once; the top ten take 51%. The source material was blood. These receptors were obtained from a man between 60 and 75 years old in good health.

This clonotype occurred a few times. The chain carries TRBV7-2 and TRBJ2-3, with D perhaps TRBD2 (5 bases). The CDR3 runs 14 residues. CDR1 is SGHTA, CDR2 FQGNSA, per germline. The germline V and J ends were trimmed by 5 bases and 10 bases, with 19 bases remaining between them. The CDR3 loop reads CASSIYGDGVAQYF. The CDR3 DNA sequence: TGTGCCAGCAGCATTTACGGGGATGGGGTGGCGCAGTATTTT.

The chain uses TRBV25-1 and TRBJ1-6; no clear D. The ends were cut back, 6 bases at V and 3 bases at J, with 9 bases in the middle. The CDR3 spans 14 residues. Germline CDR1 MGHDK, CDR2 SYGVNS. This chain's CDR3 is CASRVGFYNSPLHF. The CDR3 DNA sequence: TGTGCCAGCAGAGTAGGATTCTATAATTCACCCCTCCACTTT.

This clonotype was seen just once. The rearrangement uses TRBV7-9 and TRBJ2-4; tentatively, D is TRBD2 (6 bases). The CDR3 has 12 residues. The germline V and J ends were trimmed by 4 bases and 11 bases, with 12 bases remaining between them. Germline assignment: CDR1 SEHNR and CDR2 FQNEAQ (reference sequence). CDR3 sequence: CASSSQGGLQYF. DNA for the CDR3: TGTGCCAGCAGCTCCCAGGGAGGCCTTCAGTACTTC.

Points on this clonotype: A much bigger clone sits one base away, suggesting this may be a read error. The rearrangement links TRBV6-5 to TRBJ2-7, with D perhaps TRBD1 or TRBD2 (5 bases each). This CDR3 is built from 14 residues. From germline, CDR1 is MNHEY and CDR2 SVGAGI. Between the trimmed V and J ends, which lost 4 bases and 4 bases, there was a span of 14 bases. The CDR3 region has the DNA TGTGCCAGCAGTTTTCCGGGACCGGGATACGAGCAGTACTTC. Its protein product is CASSFPGPGYEQYF.

J is TRBJ2-1 and V is TRBV12-3 or TRBV12-4, with D hard to call. CDR3 size: 12 residues. Deletions cut 7 bases from V and 6 bases from J, with 10 bases between. DNA for the CDR3: TGTGCCAGCACTCCGTCGGGCAATGAGCAGTTCTTC. This encodes CASTPSGNEQFF.

Regarding this clonotype: This may stem from a read error, because a much larger clone lies one nucleotide away. This chain links TRBV5-4 with TRBJ2-5, with D uncertain. Looked up from germline, CDR1 is SGHNT and CDR2 is YYREEE (reference sequence). The CDR3 is made up of 14 amino acids. V lost 0 bases, J lost 3 bases, and 9 bases lay in between. DNA of the CDR3: TGTGCCAGCAGCTTGGCTGGGTGGGAAGAGACCCAGTACTTC. It is translated as CASSLAGWEETQYF.

This rearrangement joins TRBV5-1 to TRBJ1-1; D remains unclear. CDR3 size: 14 residues. Germline V gives CDR1 SGHRS, CDR2 YFSETQ. Trimming removed 2 bases from V and 3 bases from J, with 11 bases in between. As DNA, the CDR3 is TGCGCCAGCAGCTTAGGTCGGATTTACACTGAAGCTTTCTTT. It codes for CASSLGRIYTEAFF.

This chain uses TRBV7-8 with TRBJ2-1; no firm D call. Germline V gene lookup returns CDR1 SGHVS and CDR2 FQNEAQ. V was shortened by 6 bases and J by 6 bases, with 9 bases between the two germline ends. This CDR3 spans 12 amino acids. The CDR3 spells CASRIASNEQFF. DNA of the CDR3: TGTGCCAGCAGAATAGCTAGCAATGAGCAGTTCTTC.